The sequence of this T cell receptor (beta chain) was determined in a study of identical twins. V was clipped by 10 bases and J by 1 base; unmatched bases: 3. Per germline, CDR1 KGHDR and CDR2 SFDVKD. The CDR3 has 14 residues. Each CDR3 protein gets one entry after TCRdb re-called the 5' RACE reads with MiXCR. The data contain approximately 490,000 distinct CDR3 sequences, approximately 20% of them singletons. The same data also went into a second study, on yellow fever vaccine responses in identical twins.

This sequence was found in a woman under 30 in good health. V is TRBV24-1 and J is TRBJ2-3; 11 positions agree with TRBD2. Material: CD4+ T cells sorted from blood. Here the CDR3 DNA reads TGTGCCACAGAACTAGCGGGGGGCACAGATACGCAGTATTTT. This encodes CATELAGGTDTQYF.